This T cell receptor beta chain came from a study of blood T cell repertoires in COVID-19. Overall study: From the United States, Italy and Spain came samples of acute and convalescent COVID-19. In each case, the material was cDNA or gDNA derived from T cells, B-cell-depleted T cells, or PBMCs.

Study processing details: From reference gene primer amplification, estimates of nucleated cell counts were derived. Clones were read by immunoSEQ multiplex PCR, and TCRdb kept only the in-frame ones, dropping some. Clone size and V and J calls were adopted from that table, with D and trimming inferred from the DNA. The table lists nearly 90,000 clones, 60% to 80% of them singletons. Germline-derived CDR1 and CDR2 are SGHNT and YYREEE (reference sequence). The CDR3 covers 14 residues. Trimming took off 5 bases at V and 4 bases at J, with 15 bases between the two ends. The gene calls are TRBV5-4 and TRBJ1-1, with D unresolved. Source material: peripheral blood. This TCR was recovered from a woman of 80 years or more with acute or convalescent COVID-19. The CDR3 bases are TGTGCCAGCAGGGCCCGTGGTGGGAGCACTGAAGCTTTCTTT. It translates to CASRARGGSTEAFF.